This T cell receptor beta chain stems from a study of blood T cell repertoires in COVID-19. This CDR3 spans 15 amino acids. Deletions cut 6 bases from V and 7 bases from J, with 18 bases between. Germline V CDR1 and CDR2: SNHLY, FYNNEI. In Cohort 3, a recovered donor had either two negative PCRs, clearance, or symptom resolution. Measured with immunoSEQ multiplex PCR; TCRdb has only the in-frame clones, and not every one. The sample gives 250,000 to 350,000 clones, over 75% of which show up once; about 1% is in the top ten. This receptor was taken from a woman aged 25 to 39 who had recovered from COVID-19. Input material: PBMCs or T cells enriched from blood (not recorded which). The chain combines TRBV2 with TRBJ1-4; D might be TRBD1 (5 bases). CDR3 DNA sequence: TGTGCCAGCAGGATTGAGGGACTGAGTGGTGAAAAACTGTTTTTT. It is translated as CASRIEGLSGEKLFF. Supplemented by reference TRBV2 and TRBJ1-4, the full variable domain reads EPEVTQTPSHQVTQMGQEVILRCVPISNHLYFYWYRQILGQKVEFLVSFYNNEISEKSEIFDDQFSVERPDGSNFTLKIRSTKLEDSAMYFCASRIEGLSGEKLFFGSGTQLSVL.